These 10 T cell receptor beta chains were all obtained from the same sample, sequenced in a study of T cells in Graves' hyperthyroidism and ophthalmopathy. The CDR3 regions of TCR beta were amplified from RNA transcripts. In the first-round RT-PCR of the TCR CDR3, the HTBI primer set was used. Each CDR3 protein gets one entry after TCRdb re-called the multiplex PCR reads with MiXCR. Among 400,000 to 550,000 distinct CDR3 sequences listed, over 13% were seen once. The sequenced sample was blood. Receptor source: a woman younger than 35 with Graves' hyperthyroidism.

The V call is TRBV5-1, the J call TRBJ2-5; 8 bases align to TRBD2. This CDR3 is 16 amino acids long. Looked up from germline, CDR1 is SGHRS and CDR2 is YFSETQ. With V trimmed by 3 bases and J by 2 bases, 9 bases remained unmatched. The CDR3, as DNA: TGCGCCAGCAGCTCCCCAGGTAGCGGGAATCAAGAGACCCAGTACTTC. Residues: CASSSPGSGNQETQYF.

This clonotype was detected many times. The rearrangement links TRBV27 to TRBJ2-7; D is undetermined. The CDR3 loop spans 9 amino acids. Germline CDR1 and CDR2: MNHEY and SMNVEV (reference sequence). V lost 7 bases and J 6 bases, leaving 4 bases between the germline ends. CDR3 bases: TGTGCCAGCACCCGCGAGCAGTACGTC. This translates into CASTREQYV.

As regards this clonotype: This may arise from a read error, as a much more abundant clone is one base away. In nucleotides, the CDR3 is TGTGCCACCAGCGGGGACAGGGATATGAACACTGAAGCTTTCTTT. Encoded protein: CATSGDRDMNTEAFF. The chain employs TRBV15 and TRBJ1-1, with 9 bases matching TRBD1. The germline V gene encodes CDR1 LNHNV and CDR2 YYDKDF (reference sequence). J was trimmed by 0 bases and V by 5 bases; bases with no gene match: 4. The CDR3 is 15 amino acids.

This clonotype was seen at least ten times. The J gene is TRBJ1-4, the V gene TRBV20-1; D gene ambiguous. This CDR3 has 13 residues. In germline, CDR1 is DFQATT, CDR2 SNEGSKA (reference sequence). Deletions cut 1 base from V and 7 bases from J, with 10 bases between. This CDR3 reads CSARAQRGEKLFF. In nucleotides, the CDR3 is TGCAGTGCTAGAGCCCAGCGGGGTGAAAAACTGTTTTTT.

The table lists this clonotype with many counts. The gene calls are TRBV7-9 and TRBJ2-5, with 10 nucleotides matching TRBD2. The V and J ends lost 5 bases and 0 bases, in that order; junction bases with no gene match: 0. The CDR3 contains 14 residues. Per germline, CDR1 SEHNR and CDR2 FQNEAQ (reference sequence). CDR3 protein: CASSTSGNQETQYF. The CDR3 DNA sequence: TGTGCCAGCAGCACTAGCGGGAACCAAGAGACCCAGTACTTC.

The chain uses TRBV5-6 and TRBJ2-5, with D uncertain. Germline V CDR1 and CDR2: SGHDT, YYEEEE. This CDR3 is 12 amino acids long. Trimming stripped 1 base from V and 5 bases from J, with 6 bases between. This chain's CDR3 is CASSLIYETQYF. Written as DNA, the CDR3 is TGTGCCAGCAGCTTGATTTACGAGACCCAGTACTTC.

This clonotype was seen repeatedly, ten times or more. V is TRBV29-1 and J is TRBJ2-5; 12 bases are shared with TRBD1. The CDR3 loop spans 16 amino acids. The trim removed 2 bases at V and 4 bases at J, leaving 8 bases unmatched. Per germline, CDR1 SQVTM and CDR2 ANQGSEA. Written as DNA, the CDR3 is TGCAGCGTTGAAAGACGCGGGACAGGGGGCTTAGAGACCCAGTACTTC. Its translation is CSVERRGTGGLETQYF.

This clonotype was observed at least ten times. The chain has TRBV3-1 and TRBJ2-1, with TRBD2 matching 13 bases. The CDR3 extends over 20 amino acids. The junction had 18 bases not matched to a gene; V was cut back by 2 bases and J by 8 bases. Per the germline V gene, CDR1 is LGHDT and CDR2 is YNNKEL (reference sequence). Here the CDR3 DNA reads TGTGCCAGCAGCCAAAGGGGACTAGCGGGATCCTGGGCCCTAGGGGATGAGCAGTTCTTC. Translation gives CASSQRGLAGSWALGDEQFF.

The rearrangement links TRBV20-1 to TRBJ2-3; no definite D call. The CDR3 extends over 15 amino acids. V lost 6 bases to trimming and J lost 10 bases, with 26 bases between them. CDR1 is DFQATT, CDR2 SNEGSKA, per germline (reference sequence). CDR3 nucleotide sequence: TGCAGTGCCGACTTAGGGCACCTCCTACGAAATGCGCAGTATTTT. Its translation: CSADLGHLLRNAQYF.

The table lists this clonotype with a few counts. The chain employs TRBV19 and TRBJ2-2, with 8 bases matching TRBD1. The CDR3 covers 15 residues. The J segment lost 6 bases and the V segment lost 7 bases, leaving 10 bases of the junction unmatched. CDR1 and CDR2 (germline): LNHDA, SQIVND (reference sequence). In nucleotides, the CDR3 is TGTGCCAGTACTCAGGACAGGGCGGGTGCCGGGGAGCTGTTTTTT. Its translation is CASTQDRAGAGELFF.